One sample yielded the 32 T cell receptor beta chains listed below, sequenced in a study of shared T cell receptors in the human thymus. TCRdb's copy holds only in-frame clones and misses some; the assay was immunoSEQ multiplex PCR. This sample has roughly 500,000 clones; 75% to 80% occur once, and the top ten carry more than 0.01%. Separately, the same data were catalogued under a study of human thymus T cells.

Source material: thymocytes. The receptor set was obtained from a boy less than two years old with a congenital heart defect.

J is TRBJ2-5 and V is TRBV29-1; D not resolved. V was clipped by 7 bases and J by 7 bases, with 22 bases between them. This CDR3 is 14 amino acids long. Germline V gene data show CDR1 as SQVTM and CDR2 as ANQGSEA. In nucleotides, the CDR3 is TGCAGCGAAACTATTATTGACCCCCGCGGGACCCAGTACTTC. Translating it yields CSETIIDPRGTQYF.

The chain links TRBV30 to TRBJ1-2; tentative D call: TRBD1 (6 bases). This CDR3 is built from 16 residues. V lost 1 base and J lost 4, with 19 bases in between. Germline V gene data show CDR1 as GTSNPN and CDR2 as SVGIG (reference sequence). CDR3 sequence: CAWSASRPPTGYGYTF. CDR3 nucleotides: TGTGCCTGGAGTGCCTCCCGCCCCCCGACAGGCTATGGCTACACCTTC.

The rearrangement joins TRBV9 to TRBJ1-1; D possibly corresponds to TRBD1 (6 bases). Deletions cut 0 bases from V and 4 bases from J, with 10 bases between. The length of the CDR3 is 14 residues. Germline V CDR1 and CDR2: SGDLS, YYNGEE. CDR3 protein: CASSVGGLGTEAFF. The CDR3, as DNA: TGTGCCAGCAGCGTAGGGGGGCTTGGCACTGAAGCTTTCTTT. The full variable domain, rest sourced from reference TRBV9 and TRBJ1-1, is DSGVTQTPKHLITATGQRVTLRCSPRSGDLSVYWYQQSLDQGLQFLIQYYNGEERAKGNILERFSAQQFPDLHSELNLSSLELGDSALYFCASSVGGLGTEAFFGQGTRLTVV.

This chain links TRBV19 with TRBJ1-4, with D perhaps matching TRBD1 (5 bases). From germline, CDR1 is LNHDA and CDR2 SQIVND (reference sequence). This CDR3 spans 12 amino acids. V gave up 7 bases and J gave up 8 bases, with 11 bases separating them. The CDR3 loop reads CASTGVGEKLFF. DNA for the CDR3: TGTGCCAGTACGGGGGTTGGAGAAAAACTGTTTTTT.

The chain links TRBV6-1 to TRBJ2-5, with a possible D match to TRBD1 (5 bases). The last part of the DNA fits TRBJ2-7 better; the J call may be wrong. From germline, CDR1 is MNHNS and CDR2 SASEGT. The CDR3 sequence is 15 residues long. The chain's CDR3 is CASSEVREPSYEQYF. The CDR3 DNA follows: TGTGCCAGCAGTGAAGTCAGGGAACCTTCCTACGAGCAGTACTTC.

The chain carries TRBV4-1 and TRBJ2-7, with 15 nucleotides matching TRBD2. The CDR3 consists of 20 residues. Germline V gene data show CDR1 as MGHRA and CDR2 as YSYEKL. The J segment lost 4 bases and the V segment lost 2 bases, leaving 15 bases of the junction unmatched. CDR3 in DNA: TGCGCCAGCAGCCAAATACTCGGGACTAGCGGGAGGCCCCAAATGTACGAGCAGTACTTC. It codes for CASSQILGTSGRPQMYEQYF.

The CDR3 loop reads CASSRTGECCAFF. DNA for the CDR3: TGTGCCAGCAGCCGGACAGGGGAATGTTGCGCTTTCTTT. V usage is TRBV5-5 and J usage is TRBJ1-1; 9 nucleotides match TRBD1. The CDR3 is made up of 13 amino acids. Germline V CDR1 and CDR2: SGHKS, YYEKEE (reference sequence). V lost 4 bases and J lost 11; bases outside the gene matches: 9.

The V call is TRBV9, the J call TRBJ2-7; 7 bases map to TRBD1. This CDR3 region has 15 residues. The J segment lost 2 bases and the V segment lost 4 bases, leaving 9 bases of the junction unmatched. Germline loops: CDR1 SGDLS, CDR2 YYNGEE. CDR3 in amino acids: CASSPQTGSPYEQYF. CDR3 DNA sequence: TGTGCCAGCAGCCCGCAGACAGGGTCACCCTACGAGCAGTACTTC.

V usage is TRBV6-6 and J usage is TRBJ2-7, with 12 bases fitting TRBD2. Germline CDR1 reads MNHNY; CDR2 reads SVGAGI (reference sequence). The V and J ends lost 6 bases and 2 bases, in that order; junction bases with no gene match: 8. The CDR3 contains 16 residues. CDR3 sequence: CASSPLLAGGTYEQYF. The CDR3 DNA is TGTGCCAGCAGCCCCCTACTAGCGGGAGGAACCTACGAGCAGTACTTC.

This clone appeared a few times. The V and J genes are TRBV4-2 and TRBJ2-2; 8 nucleotides line up with TRBD2. Germline-derived CDR1 and CDR2 are LGHNA and YNFKEQ. The CDR3 sequence is 17 residues long. V trimming: 0 bases; J trimming: 4 bases; junction bases outside the gene matches: 7. This CDR3 reads CASSQDCSGRVTGELFF. CDR3 in DNA: TGTGCCAGCAGCCAAGATTGCAGCGGGAGAGTCACCGGGGAGCTGTTTTTT.

There are a few counts of this clone. V and J are TRBV27 and TRBJ2-7; D is unresolved. Germline V gene sequence: CDR1 MNHEY, CDR2 SMNVEV (reference sequence). V was clipped by 3 bases and J by 0 bases, with 3 bases between them. The CDR3 is made up of 12 amino acids. The CDR3 DNA reads as TGTGCCAGCAGTTTCTCCTCCTACGAGCAGTACTTC. Protein product: CASSFSSYEQYF.

The rearrangement joins TRBV5-6 to TRBJ2-1; 8 nucleotides align to TRBD2. The germline V gene encodes CDR1 SGHDT and CDR2 YYEEEE. V shed 1 base and J 6 bases; nucleotides not matched to a gene: 3. The CDR3 is 14 amino acids. CDR3 sequence reads: CASSLREGPNEQFF. The CDR3 nucleotides read TGTGCCAGCAGCTTGCGGGAGGGCCCCAATGAGCAGTTCTTC.

J is TRBJ2-7 and V is TRBV4-1; 8 bases are a match to TRBD2. The CDR3 totals 16 residues. Germline lookup yields CDR1 MGHRA and CDR2 YSYEKL. The V and J ends lost 3 bases and 2 bases, in that order; junction bases with no gene match: 9. The CDR3 is CASSHPGGLGPYEQYF. CDR3 bases: TGCGCCAGCAGCCATCCGGGGGGACTAGGACCCTACGAGCAGTACTTC.

The rearrangement joins TRBV28 to TRBJ1-5; 10 nucleotides line up with TRBD1. The V segment lost 2 bases and the J segment 8 bases; nucleotides outside the gene matches: 6. The CDR3 runs 15 residues. Germline V CDR1 and CDR2: MDHEN, SYDVKM. This CDR3 reads CASSLPPTGGKPQHF. For the CDR3, the DNA is TGTGCCAGCAGTTTACCCCCGACAGGGGGCAAGCCCCAGCATTTT.

V gene TRBV12-5 combines with J gene TRBJ1-2; D ambiguous. Trimming took 0 bases from V and 4 from J, leaving 15 bases between them. Germline V CDR1 and CDR2: LGHNT, FRNRAP. CDR3 length: 16 amino acids. The CDR3 region is CASGLVKGSGIYGYTF. The CDR3 DNA reads as TGTGCTAGTGGTTTGGTAAAGGGTTCCGGGATCTATGGCTACACCTTC.

The V call is TRBV25-1, the J call TRBJ1-2; D not resolved. Germline V CDR1 and CDR2: MGHDK, SYGVNS. V was cut by 6 bases and J by 8 bases, with 16 bases left in between. The CDR3 spans 13 residues. DNA for the CDR3: TGTGCCAGCAGGCCCAATGCCCCGGAGGGCTACACCTTC. Its translation is CASRPNAPEGYTF.

The J gene is TRBJ2-7, the V gene TRBV4-3; TRBD2 matches 13 bases. This CDR3 comprises 20 residues. The V segment lost 1 base and the J segment 2 bases; nucleotides outside the gene matches: 14. Looked up from germline, CDR1 is LGHNA and CDR2 is YSLEER. The CDR3 nucleotides are TGCGCCAGCAGCCAAGCAACGATTGGGACTAGCGGGACGCTGCCCTACGAGCAGTACTTC. Amino acids: CASSQATIGTSGTLPYEQYF.

This chain joins TRBV11-2 and TRBJ2-5; D call uncertain. The CDR3 covers 13 residues. The V gene lost 4 bases and the J gene lost 2 bases, with 8 bases spanning the gap. Germline CDR1 and CDR2: SGHAT and FQNNGV. The CDR3 bases are TGTGCCAGCAGCTCCTCGTGTCAAGAGACCCAGTACTTC. Its protein is CASSSSCQETQYF.

V gene TRBV6-5 combines with J gene TRBJ2-7, with D maybe TRBD2 (7 bases). The germline V and J ends were trimmed by 8 bases and 7 bases, with 18 bases remaining between them. The CDR3 is 13 amino acids. From germline, CDR1 is MNHEY and CDR2 SVGAGI. The CDR3 region is CASGEGQGREQYF. CDR3 sequence (DNA): TGTGCCAGCGGGGAGGGTCAGGGGAGGGAGCAGTACTTC.

The chain has TRBV5-6 and TRBJ1-5, with 8 bases aligning to TRBD1. Trimming at V came to 3 bases and at J to 0 bases, leaving 5 bases not matched to a gene. The CDR3 loop spans 16 amino acids. From germline, CDR1 is SGHDT and CDR2 YYEEEE. Here the CDR3 DNA reads TGTGCCAGCAGCTCCCGACAGGGGAATAGCAATCAGCCCCAGCATTTT. Amino acid sequence: CASSSRQGNSNQPQHF.

The chain has TRBV15 and TRBJ2-7, with 7 bases that match TRBD1. Looked up from germline, CDR1 is LNHNV and CDR2 is YYDKDF (reference sequence). V lost 5 bases and J lost 3; bases outside the gene matches: 10. This CDR3 is 15 amino acids long. The chain's CDR3 is CATSVGTDRVYEQYF. The CDR3 DNA reads as TGTGCCACCAGCGTAGGGACAGATCGGGTCTACGAGCAGTACTTC.

This clone was seen only once. V usage is TRBV30 and J usage is TRBJ2-7; 8 nucleotides agree with TRBD1. The CDR3 consists of 16 residues. Germline CDR1 is GTSNPN and CDR2 is SVGIG (reference sequence). Unmatched junction bases numbered 10, after V lost 3 bases and J lost 0 bases. The CDR3 DNA reads as TGTGCCTGGAGGGGACGACTGGGACAGGTCTCCTACGAGCAGTACTTC. It yields the protein CAWRGRLGQVSYEQYF.

The J gene is TRBJ2-1, the V gene TRBV5-1; 7 bases map to TRBD2. Germline CDR1 and CDR2: SGHRS and YFSETQ. Trimming removed 1 base from V and 0 bases from J; junction bases left unmatched: 4. This CDR3 spans 16 amino acids. The CDR3 DNA sequence: TGCGCCAGCAGCTTGTGGCCGGGGGGCTCCTACAATGAGCAGTTCTTC. Translating it yields CASSLWPGGSYNEQFF.

This clone turned up a few times. This chain connects TRBV14 to TRBJ2-7; 12 nucleotides match TRBD2. The CDR3 extends over 18 amino acids. V gave up 1 base and J gave up 5 bases; unmatched junction bases: 12. Germline V gene sequence: CDR1 SGHDN, CDR2 FVKESK. The CDR3 here is CASSQADRLAGDKHEQYF. DNA of the CDR3: TGTGCCAGCAGCCAAGCCGACCGACTAGCGGGAGACAAACACGAGCAGTACTTC.

V is TRBV10-2 and J is TRBJ2-7; 14 positions match TRBD2. The germline gives CDR1 WSHSY, CDR2 SAAADI. CDR3 length: 19 residues. V shed 1 base, J shed 6 bases, and the junction held 14 bases outside the gene matches. This CDR3 is CASSELSGTSGSNRFEQYF. The CDR3 DNA is TGCGCCAGCAGTGAGTTATCCGGGACTAGCGGGAGTAACAGGTTCGAGCAGTACTTC.

The V call is TRBV12-5, the J call TRBJ2-5; D uncertain. Germline CDR1 is LGHNT and CDR2 is FRNRAP. The CDR3 spans 13 residues. V was trimmed by 5 bases and J by 5 bases, leaving 12 bases between them. CDR3 residues: CASGDPLGETQYF. CDR3 DNA: TGTGCTAGTGGTGACCCACTCGGGGAGACCCAGTACTTC.

The V and J genes are TRBV30 and TRBJ1-5, with TRBD1 as a possible D gene (5 bases). V was pared by 2 bases and J by 3 bases, with 8 bases between. Germline CDR1 is GTSNPN and CDR2 is SVGIG (reference sequence). The CDR3 totals 13 residues. The CDR3 reads CAWSLGDNQPQHF. In nucleotides, the CDR3 is TGTGCCTGGAGTTTAGGGGACAATCAGCCCCAGCATTTT.

The gene calls are TRBV6-1 and TRBJ2-3, with TRBD2 matching over 14 bases. V shed 4 bases, J shed 2 bases, and the junction held 14 bases outside the gene matches. CDR1 is MNHNS, CDR2 SASEGT, per germline. The CDR3 has 20 residues. The CDR3 DNA sequence: TGTGCCAGCAGTGTAAGGCCTCGACTAGCGGGAGGGGAAGACACAGATACGCAGTATTTT. Protein: CASSVRPRLAGGEDTDTQYF.

The chain combines TRBV5-4 with TRBJ1-2; D might be TRBD1 (5 bases). The CDR3 length is 13 residues. Germline-derived CDR1 and CDR2 are SGHNT and YYREEE (reference sequence). The V end was cut by 3 bases, the J end by 5 bases, with 11 bases between. The CDR3 nucleotides are TGTGCCAGCAGCTGGAGGGGCAAGTATGGCTACACCTTC. This encodes CASSWRGKYGYTF.

The gene calls are TRBV23-1 and TRBJ2-1; D call uncertain. TRBV23-1 is identified as an open reading frame with a role that is uncertain. The CDR3 loop spans 12 amino acids. Trimming took off 7 bases at V and 9 bases at J, with 13 bases between the two ends. The CDR3 nucleotides are TGCGCCAGCAAACCGCGCTTCGGTGAGCAGTTCTTC. As protein: CASKPRFGEQFF.

V is TRBV18 and J is TRBJ2-2, with D possibly matching TRBD2 (6 bases). The germline V gene has CDR1 KGHSH and CDR2 LQKENI. Trimming stripped 2 bases from V and 3 bases from J, with 7 bases between. The CDR3 sequence is 14 residues long. CDR3 region: CASSPWEDTGELFF. As DNA, the CDR3 is TGTGCCAGCTCACCATGGGAGGACACCGGGGAGCTGTTTTTT.

V gene TRBV4-1 combines with J gene TRBJ2-5, with TRBD1 identical over 7 bases. The V and J ends lost 1 base and 4 bases, in that order; junction bases with no gene match: 9. Germline loops: CDR1 MGHRA, CDR2 YSYEKL. The CDR3 covers 16 residues. CDR3 in DNA: TGCGCCAGCAGCCAAGCGCGACAGGGAACGGGAGAGACCCAGTACTTC. Amino acid sequence: CASSQARQGTGETQYF.